These 16 T cell receptor beta chains share one sample of origin, sequenced in a study of blood T cell repertoires in COVID-19. TCRdb keeps only in-frame clones here, not all; method: immunoSEQ multiplex PCR. The sample shows tens of thousands of clones, more than 90% of them seen only once. The specimen was peripheral blood. The receptor set was obtained from a human donor in a cohort sampled during active COVID-19.

V and J are TRBV7-9 and TRBJ2-2; 11 nucleotides line up with TRBD2. The CDR3 covers 16 residues. CDR1 and CDR2 from the germline V gene are SEHNR and FQNEAQ (reference sequence). V trimming: 5 bases; J trimming: 4 bases; junction bases outside the gene matches: 6. This chain's CDR3 is CASSSRLAGFTGELFF. The CDR3 region has the DNA TGTGCCAGCAGCAGCAGACTAGCGGGATTCACCGGGGAGCTGTTTTTT. Full variable domain (missing parts from reference TRBV7-9 and TRBJ2-2): DTGVSQNPRHKITKRGQNVTFRCDPISEHNRLYWYRQTLGQGPEFLTYFQNEAQLEKSRLLSDRFSAERPKGSFSTLEIQRTEQGDSAMYLCASSSRLAGFTGELFFGEGSRLTVL.

This rearrangement joins TRBV7-9 to TRBJ1-2; the match to TRBD1 covers 7 bases. Germline-derived CDR1 and CDR2 are SEHNR and FQNEAQ (reference sequence). V dropped 0 bases and J dropped 0; count of bases not matched to a gene: 10. The CDR3 has 18 amino acids. The CDR3 coding sequence is TGTGCCAGCAGCTTAGCCGTATCCGGGACAGCCGCTAACTATGGCTACACCTTC. This gives the protein CASSLAVSGTAANYGYTF.

This sequence joins TRBV13 and TRBJ2-2, with 14 bases that match TRBD2. CDR1 is PRHDT and CDR2 is FYEKMQ in the germline V gene (reference sequence). V dropped 4 bases and J dropped 6; count of bases not matched to a gene: 7. The CDR3 runs to 17 residues. The CDR3 DNA is TGTGCCAGCAGCTCGGGACTAGCGGGAGATCCGGCCGGGGAGCTGTTTTTT. It translates to CASSSGLAGDPAGELFF.

The chain recombines TRBV18 with TRBJ1-1; TRBD1 might be the D (6 bases). Trimming cost V 4 bases and J 2 bases, with 11 bases left between them. The CDR3 totals 14 residues. Germline V gives CDR1 KGHSH, CDR2 LQKENI. CDR3 in amino acids: CASSQDSGNTEAFF. DNA for the CDR3: TGTGCCAGCTCACAGGACAGCGGTAACACTGAAGCTTTCTTT. Full variable domain (remainder filled in from reference TRBV18 and TRBJ1-1): NAGVMQNPRHLVRRRGQEARLRCSPMKGHSHVYWYRQLPEEGLKFMVYLQKENIIDESGMPKERFSAEFPKEGPSILRIQQVVRGDSAAYFCASSQDSGNTEAFFGQGTRLTVV.

The chain recombines TRBV7-6 with TRBJ1-1; D is unresolved. V shed 5 bases and J shed 5 bases, with 12 bases lying between them. The germline gives CDR1 SGHVS, CDR2 FNYEAQ. The length of the CDR3 is 13 residues. The CDR3 bases are TGTGCCAGCAGCCCCCGGTCCCCGACTGAAGCTTTCTTT. Encoded protein: CASSPRSPTEAFF.

The count of this clone is one. The chain links TRBV7-9 to TRBJ1-2, with a possible D match to TRBD1 (6 bases). The CDR3 length is 16 residues. Germline values: CDR1 SEHNR, CDR2 FQNEAQ (reference sequence). Trimming left V 7 bases short and J 5 bases short, with 23 bases between. CDR3 in amino acids: CASNSGGGAKNYGYTF. In nucleotides, the CDR3 is TGTGCCAGCAACAGTGGTGGGGGGGCGAAGAATTATGGCTACACCTTC.

DNA for the CDR3: TGCGCCAGCAGCTTGACGGACAGCCTATCGGGGACCCAGTACTTC. Residues: CASSLTDSLSGTQYF. The V gene is TRBV5-1, the J gene TRBJ2-5, with D possibly matching TRBD1 (6 bases). This CDR3 has 15 residues. Trimming cost V 1 base and J 7 bases, with 17 bases left between them. Germline lookup yields CDR1 SGHRS and CDR2 YFSETQ.

The V gene is TRBV5-6, the J gene TRBJ2-7, with TRBD2 identical over 8 bases. This CDR3 has 16 residues. With 4 bases clipped from V and 3 bases from J, the junction kept 12 bases outside the gene matches. Germline assignment: CDR1 SGHDT and CDR2 YYEEEE. The DNA for the CDR3 is TGTGCCAGCAGCCCAGGATTAAGCGGGAGTTTCTACGAGCAGTACTTC. The encoded protein is CASSPGLSGSFYEQYF.

The V call is TRBV28, the J call TRBJ1-1; D not certain. The V and J ends lost 6 bases and 2 bases respectively, with 13 bases between them. Germline CDR1 MDHEN, CDR2 SYDVKM. The CDR3 is 14 amino acids. The CDR3 DNA reads as TGTGCCAGCAGCCAGACTCCCGGAAACACTGAAGCTTTCTTT. Translated: CASSQTPGNTEAFF.

This chain connects TRBV12-3 or TRBV12-4 to TRBJ2-7; the D is unclear. V dropped 6 bases and J dropped 8 bases, with 11 bases sitting between them. The CDR3 extends over 11 amino acids. CDR3: CASSAPGKQYF. The CDR3 DNA sequence: TGTGCCAGCAGCGCACCAGGCAAGCAGTACTTC.

V gene TRBV14 combines with J gene TRBJ1-2; D remains unclear. The CDR3 loop spans 13 amino acids. Per the germline V gene, CDR1 is SGHDN and CDR2 is FVKESK. V was shortened by 1 base and J by 2 bases, with 5 bases between the two germline ends. The CDR3 region is CASSQGQNYGYTF. CDR3 nucleotides: TGTGCCAGCAGCCAAGGGCAGAACTATGGCTACACCTTC.

This rearrangement joins TRBV30 to TRBJ2-3, with D hard to call. This CDR3 has 12 residues. Germline CDR1 and CDR2: GTSNPN and SVGIG (reference sequence). V was pared by 0 bases and J by 7 bases, with 8 bases between. The CDR3 spells CAWSVPGYTQYF. CDR3 bases: TGTGCCTGGAGTGTACCCGGGTATACGCAGTATTTT.

V is TRBV12-3 or TRBV12-4 and J is TRBJ1-1; no reliable D call. V was pared by 5 bases and J by 3 bases, with 10 bases between. CDR3 length equals 13 residues. The CDR3 loop is CASSQPPDTEAFF. CDR3 in DNA: TGTGCCAGCAGTCAACCCCCGGACACTGAAGCTTTCTTT.

This chain links TRBV27 with TRBJ1-2; 11 nucleotides align to TRBD1. In germline, CDR1 is MNHEY, CDR2 SMNVEV (reference sequence). The V and J ends lost 10 bases and 8 bases, in that order; junction bases with no gene match: 12. This CDR3 has 14 residues. In DNA, the CDR3 is TGTGCCACCTCCCGGTGGACAGGGGGCAGAGGCTACACCTTC. Translation: CATSRWTGGRGYTF.

The rearrangement joins TRBV20-1 to TRBJ2-1; 14 bases match TRBD2. Losses at the gene ends were 3 bases for V and 8 bases for J; bases not matched to a gene: 12. CDR1 is DFQATT and CDR2 is SNEGSKA in the germline V gene (reference sequence). The CDR3 is 17 residues long. The CDR3 protein is CSASGTSGRFILDEQFF. Here the CDR3 DNA reads TGCAGTGCTAGTGGGACTAGCGGGAGATTCATTTTGGATGAGCAGTTCTTC.

The rearrangement uses TRBV6-1 and TRBJ2-2; D is possibly TRBD2 (6 bases). V was pared by 3 bases and J by 7 bases, with 9 bases between. Germline values: CDR1 MNHNS, CDR2 SASEGT. CDR3 length: 13 residues. DNA for the CDR3: TGTGCCAGCAGTGACAGGGAGGTCGGGGAGCTGTTTTTT. It is translated as CASSDREVGELFF.